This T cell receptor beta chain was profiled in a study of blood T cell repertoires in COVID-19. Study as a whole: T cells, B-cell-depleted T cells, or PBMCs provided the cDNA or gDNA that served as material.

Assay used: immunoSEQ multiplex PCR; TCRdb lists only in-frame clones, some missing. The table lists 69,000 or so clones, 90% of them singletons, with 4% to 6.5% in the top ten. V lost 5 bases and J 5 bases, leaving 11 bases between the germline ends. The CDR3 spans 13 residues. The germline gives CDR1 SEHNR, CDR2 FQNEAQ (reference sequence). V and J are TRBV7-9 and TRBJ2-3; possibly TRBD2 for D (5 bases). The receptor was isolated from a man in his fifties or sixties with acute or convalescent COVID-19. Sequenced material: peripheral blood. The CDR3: CASSASGVDTQYF. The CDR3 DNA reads TGTGCCAGCAGCGCCTCCGGGGTAGATACGCAGTATTTT.